The 11 T cell receptor beta chains below were found in one sample sequenced in a study of metastatic and nonmetastatic thyroid tumors. There were no patients who had received any treatment before thyroid surgery. TCRdb reprocessed the PCR reads using MiXCR. This sample has some 20,000 clones, with about 10% found just once. Sequenced sample: blood. These receptors all come from a female donor with papillary thyroid cancer or a benign thyroid nodule (not recorded which). Some clones in this sample may be carry-over from other donors' samples.

Notes on this clone: One base away lies a much larger clone, so this may be a sequencing read error. The chain employs TRBV5-6 and TRBJ2-7; unclear D gene. Trimming left V 6 bases short and J 3 bases short, with 13 bases between. CDR1 and CDR2 (germline): SGHDT, YYEEEE. The CDR3 is 13 residues long. The DNA for the CDR3 is TGTGCCAGCACCCTAATGACCTACTACGAGCAGTACTTC. It encodes CASTLMTYYEQYF.

This clone showed up many times. The V gene is TRBV28, the J gene TRBJ2-3; D assignment may be TRBD1 or TRBD2 (6 bases each). Germline V CDR1 and CDR2: MDHEN, SYDVKM. Trimming removed 6 bases at V and 2 bases at J, with 12 bases between. The CDR3 runs to 14 residues. CDR3 sequence (DNA): TGTGCCAGCAGGGTGGGGGGCTCCACAGATACGCAGTATTTT. Encoded protein: CASRVGGSTDTQYF. Supplemented by reference TRBV28 and TRBJ2-3, the full variable domain reads DVKVTQSSRYLVKRTGEKVFLECVQDMDHENMFWYRQDPGLGLRLIYFSYDVKMKEKGDIPEGYSVSREKKERFSLILESASTNQTSMYLCASRVGGSTDTQYFGPGTRLTVL.

CDR3 nucleotides: TGCGCCAGCACCTCTGGGACTGGGCAAAATGAGCAGTTCTTC. It yields the protein CASTSGTGQNEQFF. V gene TRBV5-1 combines with J gene TRBJ2-1; maybe TRBD2 (6 bases). V dropped 6 bases and J dropped 7 bases, with 17 bases sitting between them. This CDR3 contains 14 residues. The V gene's germline CDR1 is SGHRS and CDR2 YFSETQ.

At least ten counts were recorded for this clone. J is TRBJ2-7 and V is TRBV13, with a weak D call TRBD1 (5 bases). Trimming left V 5 bases short and J 6 bases short, with 14 bases between. Germline V gene sequence: CDR1 PRHDT, CDR2 FYEKMQ (reference sequence). The CDR3 is 13 residues long. For the CDR3, the DNA is TGTGCCAGCAGCAGTCACAGGATTGGCGAGCAGTACTTC. The encoded protein is CASSSHRIGEQYF.

This clone was picked up many times. The gene calls are TRBV7-9 and TRBJ2-7, with D perhaps TRBD2 (6 bases). The CDR3 is 13 amino acids. V shed 5 bases and J shed 3 bases, with 11 bases lying between them. Germline assignment: CDR1 SEHNR and CDR2 FQNEAQ (reference sequence). DNA for the CDR3: TGTGCCAGCAGCCCAAACGGGGGCTACGAGCAGTACTTC. Amino acid sequence: CASSPNGGYEQYF.

This clone was detected many times. The rearrangement uses TRBV29-1 and TRBJ2-2; maybe TRBD2 (5 bases). CDR1 SQVTM and CDR2 ANQGSEA come from the germline V gene. There are 13 residues in the CDR3. V was cut by 5 bases and J by 2 bases, with 9 bases left in between. This chain's CDR3 is CSVLGENTGELFF. CDR3 nucleotides: TGCAGCGTTCTCGGGGAAAACACCGGGGAGCTGTTTTTT.

Only a few counts were recorded for this clone. This may stem from a read error, because a much larger clone lies one nucleotide away. The sample carries other DNA sequences with the same CDR3. The rearrangement joins TRBV30 to TRBJ2-3; D may be TRBD1 (6 bases). Germline V gene data show CDR1 as GTSNPN and CDR2 as SVGIG (reference sequence). The CDR3 is made up of 15 amino acids. The CDR3: CAWSVLRGTTDTQYF. Here the CDR3 DNA reads TGCGCCTGGAGTGTACTGAGGGGGACCACAGATACGCAGTATTTT. Complete variable domain (other parts from reference TRBV30 and TRBJ2-3): SQTIHQWPATLVQPVGSPLSLECTVEGTSNPNLYWYRQAAGRGLQLLFYSVGIGQISSEVPQNLSASRPQDRQFILSSKKLLLSDSGFYLCAWSVLRGTTDTQYFGPGTRLTVL.

This clone showed up many times. The rearrangement links TRBV13 to TRBJ2-5; D might be TRBD2 (5 bases). This CDR3 has 14 amino acids. Per the germline V gene, CDR1 is PRHDT and CDR2 is FYEKMQ (reference sequence). V shed 0 bases and J shed 5 bases, with 10 bases lying between them. DNA for the CDR3: TGTGCCAGCAGCTTAGGCGGCAGCGGCGAGACCCAGTACTTC. This sequence encodes CASSLGGSGETQYF. The variable domain in full, completed from reference TRBV13 and TRBJ2-5, reads AAGVIQSPRHLIKEKRETATLKCYPIPRHDTVYWYQQGPGQDPQFLISFYEKMQSDKGSIPDRFSAQQFSDYHSELNMSSLELGDSALYFCASSLGGSGETQYFGPGTRLLVL.

The table lists this clone with many counts. The chain joins TRBV12-3 or TRBV12-4 to TRBJ2-5; D unclear. The V gene lost 2 bases and the J gene lost 5 bases, with 21 bases spanning the gap. This CDR3 contains 17 residues. The CDR3 protein is CASSLFTPAGVRETQYF. CDR3 sequence (DNA): TGTGCCAGCAGTTTATTTACTCCGGCAGGAGTTCGGGAGACCCAGTACTTC.

This clone has at least ten counts. V usage is TRBV11-3 and J usage is TRBJ2-3, with D unresolved. V was pared by 5 bases and J by 1 base, with 7 bases between. The CDR3 has 13 amino acids. Looked up from germline, CDR1 is SGHNT and CDR2 is YENEEA. The CDR3 sequence is CASSAPGTDTQYF. CDR3 nucleotide sequence: TGTGCCAGCAGCGCCCCCGGCACAGATACGCAGTATTTT.

V and J are TRBV6-2 or TRBV6-3 and TRBJ2-7, with a weak D call TRBD2 (6 bases). The CDR3 has 17 residues. Germline CDR1 is MNHEY and CDR2 is SVGEGT. With 6 bases removed from V and 0 bases from J, the gap between germline ends came to 21 bases. The CDR3 coding sequence is TGTGCCAGCAGCCGGGACTCCTTGGCGGAGAGCTCCTACGAGCAGTACTTC. Translation gives CASSRDSLAESSYEQYF.